The 31 T cell receptor beta chains listed next were all sequenced from one sample in a study of T cells after yellow fever vaccination. TCRdb re-called the 5' RACE reads with MiXCR, one entry per CDR3 protein. The top ten clones hold about an eighth of a sample with 500,000 to 650,000 distinct CDR3 sequences, around an eighth of them seen once. Source: PBMCs, taken on the day of the yellow fever booster vaccination. The receptors derive from a man aged 30-40 years who received the YFV17D yellow fever vaccine.

The chain couples TRBV6-1 to TRBJ2-7; 8 bases line up with TRBD1. J was trimmed by 0 bases and V by 6 bases; bases with no gene match: 7. CDR1 MNHNS and CDR2 SASEGT come from the germline V gene. This CDR3 comprises 15 residues. The CDR3 loop reads CASRGRTGSSYEQYF. The CDR3 bases are TGTGCCAGCAGGGGCCGGACAGGGAGCTCCTACGAGCAGTACTTC.

This clonotype was counted between two and nine times. The germline gene is not matched at one end of the junction; a read error may be the cause. The V and J genes are TRBV27 and TRBJ2-7, with D hard to call. There are 12 residues in the CDR3. Germline lookup yields CDR1 MNHEY and CDR2 SMNVEV (reference sequence). The chain's CDR3 is CASSLGPKGLVF. The CDR3 coding sequence is TGTGCCAGCAGTTTGGGCCCGAAAGGTTTGGTCTTC.

V usage is TRBV30 and J usage is TRBJ1-6, with 9 bases that match TRBD1. Germline CDR1 is GTSNPN and CDR2 is SVGIG (reference sequence). V was pared by 3 bases and J by 10 bases, with 4 bases of the junction left unmatched. The CDR3 length is 13 residues. This CDR3 reads CAWRRQGESPLHF. The CDR3 DNA follows: TGTGCCTGGAGAAGACAGGGGGAATCACCCCTCCACTTT.

The chain employs TRBV20-1 and TRBJ2-3; 15 nucleotides align to TRBD2. Trimming took 3 bases from V and 5 from J; bases not matched to a gene: 3. The CDR3 has 15 amino acids. Germline V CDR1 and CDR2: DFQATT, SNEGSKA (reference sequence). CDR3 protein: CSARGLAGGGDTQYF. The CDR3 DNA sequence: TGCAGTGCTAGGGGACTAGCGGGAGGCGGAGATACGCAGTATTTT.

The chain employs TRBV5-1 and TRBJ2-5; tentatively, D is TRBD1 (7 bases). V lost 0 bases and J 2 bases, leaving 14 bases between the germline ends. There are 16 residues in the CDR3. Germline lookup yields CDR1 SGHRS and CDR2 YFSETQ. Written as DNA, the CDR3 is TGCGCCAGCAGCTTGGGCCAGACAGGGAGGCAAGAGACCCAGTACTTC. Translated: CASSLGQTGRQETQYF.

The chain is built from TRBV2 and TRBJ2-1, with 9 bases fitting TRBD2. The CDR3 covers 16 residues. Germline V gives CDR1 SNHLY, CDR2 FYNNEI. Trimming took 6 bases from V and 5 from J; bases not matched to a gene: 11. The CDR3 protein is CASRGQSGRRNNEQFF. The DNA for the CDR3 is TGTGCCAGCAGGGGCCAAAGCGGGAGGAGGAACAATGAGCAGTTCTTC.

The chain couples TRBV20-1 to TRBJ2-7, with TRBD2 as a possible D gene (5 bases). CDR1 is DFQATT and CDR2 is SNEGSKA in the germline V gene (reference sequence). The CDR3 is 12 amino acids. CDR3 sequence reads: CSHIAPTGEQYF. CDR3 coding DNA: TGCAGCCACATAGCGCCAACGGGGGAGCAGTACTTC.

The chain carries TRBV3-1 and TRBJ2-1, with 12 bases identical to TRBD2. After removal of 2 bases from V and 2 bases from J, the junction contained 10 bases not matched to a gene. This CDR3 is built from 19 residues. Germline values: CDR1 LGHDT, CDR2 YNNKEL (reference sequence). The DNA of the CDR3 is TGTGCCAGCAGCCAACTAGCGGGAGGGAAAGGGGGCACCTACAATGAGCAGTTCTTC. It translates to CASSQLAGGKGGTYNEQFF.

This clonotype was seen only a few times. The chain uses TRBV6-5 and TRBJ2-2; D is perhaps TRBD1 (6 bases). CDR1 is MNHEY, CDR2 SVGAGI, per germline. The CDR3 loop spans 17 amino acids. Trimming pared 0 bases from V and 4 bases from J, leaving 15 bases between. The CDR3 DNA is TGTGCCAGCAGTTACTCCAGGGGCCAAGTACGCACCGGGGAGCTGTTTTTT. It is translated as CASSYSRGQVRTGELFF.

A few counts support this clonotype. The chain has TRBV7-3 and TRBJ2-3; D perhaps matches TRBD2 (5 bases). Germline V gene lookup returns CDR1 SGHTA and CDR2 FQGTGA. V was pared by 5 bases and J by 0 bases, with 12 bases between. This CDR3 comprises 15 residues. The CDR3 DNA follows: TGTGCCAGCAGCCGATCGGGGATTAGCACAGATACGCAGTATTTT. This sequence encodes CASSRSGISTDTQYF.

This clonotype was found many times. The CDR3 region is CASSLVAGVNVTQYF. DNA for the CDR3: TGTGCCAGCAGCTTAGTAGCGGGAGTTAACGTTACGCAGTATTTT. V gene TRBV7-9 combines with J gene TRBJ2-3; 9 nucleotides align to TRBD2. Germline assignment: CDR1 SEHNR and CDR2 FQNEAQ (reference sequence). The junction had 7 bases not matched to a gene; V was cut back by 1 base and J by 8 bases. The CDR3 totals 15 residues.

This clonotype turned up a few times. The CDR3 loop reads CSARGEAEKETQYF. CDR3 coding DNA: TGCAGTGCTAGAGGGGAAGCGGAGAAAGAGACCCAGTACTTC. V and J are TRBV20-1 and TRBJ2-5; TRBD2 is a possible D gene (5 bases). Germline V gene lookup returns CDR1 DFQATT and CDR2 SNEGSKA (reference sequence). This CDR3 is 14 amino acids long. V was cut by 1 base and J by 3 bases, with 12 bases left in between.

This CDR3 reads CASTTGSNEQFF. For the CDR3, the DNA is TGTGCCAGCACTACGGGGAGCAATGAGCAGTTCTTC. This chain uses TRBV28 with TRBJ2-1, with TRBD2 as a possible D gene (5 bases). The CDR3 extends over 12 amino acids. CDR1 and CDR2 from the germline V gene are MDHEN and SYDVKM. With 7 bases removed from V and 6 bases from J, the gap between germline ends came to 10 bases.

The table lists this clonotype with a few counts. The rearrangement uses TRBV6-2 or TRBV6-3 and TRBJ1-4; D remains unclear. V was cut by 1 base and J by 12 bases, with 12 bases left in between. The CDR3 totals 13 residues. The germline gives CDR1 MNHEY, CDR2 SVGEGT. CDR3 sequence reads: CASSYYWTGELFF. CDR3 bases: TGTGCCAGCAGTTACTACTGGACTGGGGAACTGTTTTTT.

The chain uses TRBV12-3 or TRBV12-4 and TRBJ2-7; TRBD2 aligns across 7 bases. CDR3 size: 16 residues. V was pared by 3 bases and J by 2 bases, with 10 bases of the junction left unmatched. The DNA of the CDR3 is TGTGCCAGCAGTTTGGGCCTGCGGGGGTCTACCTACGAGCAGTACTTC. It yields the protein CASSLGLRGSTYEQYF.

This clonotype was seen a few times. The rearrangement joins TRBV20-1 to TRBJ1-1; the D gene is possibly TRBD1 (6 bases). V was cut by 3 bases and J by 0 bases, with 14 bases left in between. CDR3 length: 15 amino acids. Germline V gives CDR1 DFQATT, CDR2 SNEGSKA (reference sequence). CDR3 nucleotides: TGCAGTGCTAGTATACAGGGAAAAATGAACACTGAAGCTTTCTTT. This sequence encodes CSASIQGKMNTEAFF.

This clonotype has a handful of counts. The CDR3 loop reads CASSEESTSRNIQYF. In DNA, the CDR3 is TGTGCCAGCAGCGAAGAATCGACCTCGAGGAACATTCAGTACTTC. The chain carries TRBV9 and TRBJ2-4; no clear D. The CDR3 runs 15 residues. The V end was cut by 3 bases, the J end by 7 bases, with 17 bases between. The germline CDR1 and CDR2 sequences are SGDLS and YYNGEE.

This clonotype was counted between two and nine times. The genes are TRBV19 and TRBJ2-2, with TRBD1 matching 12 bases. Trimming at V came to 7 bases and at J to 7 bases, leaving 13 bases not matched to a gene. Germline loops: CDR1 LNHDA, CDR2 SQIVND (reference sequence). The CDR3 is 17 amino acids. The CDR3 loop is CASTRAGTGGWGGELFF. CDR3 DNA sequence: TGTGCCAGTACCAGAGCCGGGACAGGGGGCTGGGGCGGGGAGCTGTTTTTT.

The gene calls are TRBV7-8 and TRBJ2-1, with D hard to call. V was trimmed by 1 base and J by 4 bases, leaving 8 bases between them. There are 14 residues in the CDR3. Germline-derived CDR1 and CDR2 are SGHVS and FQNEAQ. The CDR3 DNA follows: TGTGCCAGCAGCTTAGAACTTGTGTACAATGAGCAGTTCTTC. Translated, it gives CASSLELVYNEQFF.

The CDR3 here is CASSPPGGTATNEKLFF. In DNA, the CDR3 is TGTGCCAGCTCACCACCGGGGGGGACTGCAACTAATGAAAAACTGTTTTTT. V gene TRBV18 combines with J gene TRBJ1-4, with a weak D call TRBD1 (5 bases). V lost 0 bases to trimming and J lost 0 bases, with 11 bases between them. This CDR3 spans 17 amino acids. Germline lookup yields CDR1 KGHSH and CDR2 LQKENI.

This clonotype was seen a few times. V is TRBV9 and J is TRBJ1-2; tentative D call: TRBD1 (5 bases). CDR1 is SGDLS and CDR2 is YYNGEE in the germline V gene. The CDR3 is made up of 15 amino acids. Between the trimmed V and J ends, which lost 2 bases and 5 bases, there was a span of 16 bases. This CDR3 is CASSVRPGTGYGYTF. In DNA, the CDR3 is TGTGCCAGCAGCGTTCGGCCCGGGACGGGGTATGGCTACACCTTC.

There are many counts of this clonotype. V is TRBV4-1 and J is TRBJ2-7, with D possibly being TRBD1 (6 bases). The germline V gene has CDR1 MGHRA and CDR2 YSYEKL. Trimming pared 1 base from V and 2 bases from J, leaving 9 bases between. The CDR3 length is 14 residues. The CDR3 protein is CASSQGDMTYEQYF. CDR3 DNA: TGCGCCAGCAGCCAAGGGGACATGACCTACGAGCAGTACTTC.

The table lists this clonotype with a few counts. V usage is TRBV12-3 or TRBV12-4 and J usage is TRBJ2-2; D gene unclear. The CDR3 totals 14 residues. Trimming shortened V by 3 bases and J by 8 bases, and 13 bases separated the two germline ends. The CDR3 nucleotides read TGTGCCAGCAGTTTCAGTAATCCCGGGGGGGAGCTGTTTTTT. Translated: CASSFSNPGGELFF.

The rearrangement links TRBV7-9 to TRBJ2-5, with D perhaps TRBD2 (6 bases). Trimming stripped 2 bases from V and 5 bases from J, with 18 bases between. The germline V gene has CDR1 SEHNR and CDR2 FQNEAQ (reference sequence). The CDR3 totals 16 residues. Here the CDR3 DNA reads TGTGCCAGCAGCTTACTGGGGATGACTAGTGGGGAGACCCAGTACTTC. Amino acids: CASSLLGMTSGETQYF.

The chain joins TRBV6-2 or TRBV6-3 to TRBJ2-7, with a tentative D call TRBD1 (6 bases). The CDR3 covers 16 residues. V lost 6 bases to trimming and J lost 4 bases, with 22 bases between them. Germline values: CDR1 MNHEY, CDR2 SVGEGT. This CDR3 is CASRIVRDKNLYEQYF. CDR3 DNA sequence: TGTGCCAGCAGAATCGTCCGGGACAAAAACCTATACGAGCAGTACTTC.

The chain recombines TRBV5-1 with TRBJ2-3; D unresolved. Trimming took off 5 bases at V and 4 bases at J, with 11 bases between the two ends. This CDR3 comprises 13 residues. From germline, CDR1 is SGHRS and CDR2 YFSETQ. The CDR3 coding sequence is TGCGCCAGCAGAAGTAGTGGTTCAGATACGCAGTATTTT. Translation: CASRSSGSDTQYF.

This sequence joins TRBV10-3 and TRBJ2-7; 9 bases are a match to TRBD2. J lost 2 bases, V lost 0 bases, and 8 bases had no gene match. CDR1 and CDR2 (germline): ENHRY, SYGVKD. This CDR3 has 17 amino acids. The CDR3 DNA reads TGTGCCATCAGTGAGTCGATGATCCGCGGGAGGGCCTACGAGCAGTACTTC. This translates into CAISESMIRGRAYEQYF.

This clonotype was detected only a few times. DNA of the CDR3: TGCGCCAGCAGCGCGACTAGCGGGAGTCTAAATGAGCAGTTCTTC. It specifies CASSATSGSLNEQFF. This chain connects TRBV5-1 to TRBJ2-1; 12 bases match TRBD2. The ends lost 4 bases at V and 7 bases at J; junction bases unmatched: 6. This CDR3 is built from 15 residues. The V gene's germline CDR1 is SGHRS and CDR2 YFSETQ.

V usage is TRBV4-3 and J usage is TRBJ2-2; 10 bases align to TRBD2. The CDR3 runs to 20 residues. V trimming: 0 bases; J trimming: 0 bases; junction bases outside the gene matches: 10. Germline assignment: CDR1 LGHNA and CDR2 YSLEER. The CDR3 bases are TGCGCCAGCAGCCAAGAGGTCTCGACTAGCGGGCGGGCGAACACCGGGGAGCTGTTTTTT. Translation gives CASSQEVSTSGRANTGELFF.

The table lists this clonotype with a few counts. The CDR3 sequence is CSASPAGEANSFGEQYF. CDR3 nucleotide sequence: TGCAGTGCTAGTCCAGCGGGAGAGGCAAACTCTTTTGGCGAGCAGTACTTC. V and J are TRBV20-1 and TRBJ2-7; 8 nucleotides align to TRBD2. CDR1 and CDR2 from the germline V gene are DFQATT and SNEGSKA (reference sequence). The CDR3 runs 17 residues. Trimming took 3 bases from V and 6 from J; bases not matched to a gene: 19.

This clonotype was detected ten times or more. J is TRBJ2-2 and V is TRBV18; a possible D gene is TRBD1 (6 bases). The ends were cut back, 5 bases at V and 8 bases at J, with 12 bases in the middle. The CDR3 runs 13 residues. The germline gives CDR1 KGHSH, CDR2 LQKENI. In DNA form, the CDR3 reads TGTGCCAGCTCATTCGGACAGACAGGGGAGCTGTTTTTT. It yields the protein CASSFGQTGELFF.